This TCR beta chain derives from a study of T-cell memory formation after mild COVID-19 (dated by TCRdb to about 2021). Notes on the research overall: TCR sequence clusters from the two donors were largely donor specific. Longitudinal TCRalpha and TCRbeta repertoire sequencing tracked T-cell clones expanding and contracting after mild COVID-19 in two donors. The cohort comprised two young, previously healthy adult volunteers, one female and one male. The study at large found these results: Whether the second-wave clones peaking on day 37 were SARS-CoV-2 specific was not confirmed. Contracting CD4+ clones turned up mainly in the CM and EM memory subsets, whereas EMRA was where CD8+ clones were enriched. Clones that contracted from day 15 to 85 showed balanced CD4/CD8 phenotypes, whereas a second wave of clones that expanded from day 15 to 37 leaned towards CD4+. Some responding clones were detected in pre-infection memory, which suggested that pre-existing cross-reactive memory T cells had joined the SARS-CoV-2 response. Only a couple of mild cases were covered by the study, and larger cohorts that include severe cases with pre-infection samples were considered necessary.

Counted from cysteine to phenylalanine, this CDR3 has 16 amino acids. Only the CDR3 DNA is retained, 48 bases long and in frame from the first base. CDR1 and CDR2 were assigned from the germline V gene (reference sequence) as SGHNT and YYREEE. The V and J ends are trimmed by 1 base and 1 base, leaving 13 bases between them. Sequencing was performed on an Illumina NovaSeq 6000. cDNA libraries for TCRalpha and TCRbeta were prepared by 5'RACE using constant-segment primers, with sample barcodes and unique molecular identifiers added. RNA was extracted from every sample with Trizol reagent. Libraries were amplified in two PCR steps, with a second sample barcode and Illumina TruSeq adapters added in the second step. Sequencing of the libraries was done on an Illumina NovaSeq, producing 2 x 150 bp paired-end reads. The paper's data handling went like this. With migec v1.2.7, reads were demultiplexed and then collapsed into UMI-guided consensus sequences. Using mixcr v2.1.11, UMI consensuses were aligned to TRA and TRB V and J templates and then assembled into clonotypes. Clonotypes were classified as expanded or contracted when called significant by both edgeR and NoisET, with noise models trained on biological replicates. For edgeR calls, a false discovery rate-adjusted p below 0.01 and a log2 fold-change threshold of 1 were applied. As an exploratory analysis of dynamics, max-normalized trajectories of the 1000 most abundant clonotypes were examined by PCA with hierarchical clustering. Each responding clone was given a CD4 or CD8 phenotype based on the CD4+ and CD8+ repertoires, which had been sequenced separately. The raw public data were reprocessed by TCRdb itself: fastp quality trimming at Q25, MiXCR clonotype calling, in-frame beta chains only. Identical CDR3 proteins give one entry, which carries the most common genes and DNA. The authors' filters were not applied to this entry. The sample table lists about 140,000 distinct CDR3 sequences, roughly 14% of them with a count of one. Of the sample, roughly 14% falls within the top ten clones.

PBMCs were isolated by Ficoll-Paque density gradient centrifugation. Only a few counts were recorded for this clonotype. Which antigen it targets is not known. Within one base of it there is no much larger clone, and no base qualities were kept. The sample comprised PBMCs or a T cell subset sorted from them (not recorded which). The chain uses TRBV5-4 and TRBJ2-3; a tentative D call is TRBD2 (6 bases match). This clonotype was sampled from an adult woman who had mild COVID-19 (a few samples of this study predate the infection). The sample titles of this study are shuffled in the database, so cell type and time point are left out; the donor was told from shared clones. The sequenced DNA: TGTGCCAGCAGCTTGTTTGGCGGGGTAGGCACAGATACGCAGTATTTT. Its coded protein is CASSLFGGVGTDTQYF.